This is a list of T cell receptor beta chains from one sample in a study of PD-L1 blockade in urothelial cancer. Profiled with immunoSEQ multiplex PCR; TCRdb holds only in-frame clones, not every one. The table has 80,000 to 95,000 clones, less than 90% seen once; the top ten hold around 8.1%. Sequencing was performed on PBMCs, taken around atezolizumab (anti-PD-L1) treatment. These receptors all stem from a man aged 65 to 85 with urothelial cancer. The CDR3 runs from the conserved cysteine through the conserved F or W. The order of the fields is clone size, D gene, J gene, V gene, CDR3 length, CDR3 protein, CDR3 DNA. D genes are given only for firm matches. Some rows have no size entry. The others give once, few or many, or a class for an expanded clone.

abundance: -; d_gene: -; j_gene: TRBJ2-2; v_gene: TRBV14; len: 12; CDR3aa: CASSLLRGELFF; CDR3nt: TGTGCCAGCAGCCTCCTGCGCGGGGAGCTGTTTTTT
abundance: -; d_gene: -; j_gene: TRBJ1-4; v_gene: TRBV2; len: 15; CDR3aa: CASSDGPLTNEKLFF; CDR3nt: TGTGCCAGCAGTGATGGGCCTTTGACAAATGAAAAACTGTTTTTT
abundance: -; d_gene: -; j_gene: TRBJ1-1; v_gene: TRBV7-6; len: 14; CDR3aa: CASSSDRLNTEAFF; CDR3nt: TGTGCCAGCAGCTCCGACAGACTGAACACTGAAGCTTTCTTT
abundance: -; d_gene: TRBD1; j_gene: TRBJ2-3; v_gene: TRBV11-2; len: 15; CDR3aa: CASRIRAGGSDTQYF; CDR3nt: TGTGCCAGCAGGATTCGGGCAGGGGGATCAGATACGCAGTATTTT
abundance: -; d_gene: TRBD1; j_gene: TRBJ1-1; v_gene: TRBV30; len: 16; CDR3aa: CAWSEVGRGRETEAFF; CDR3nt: TGTGCCTGGAGTGAGGTCGGCAGGGGGCGAGAGACTGAAGCTTTCTTT
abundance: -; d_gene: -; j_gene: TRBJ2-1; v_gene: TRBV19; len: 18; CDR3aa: CASSLQPPARGSYNEQFF; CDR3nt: TGTGCCAGTAGTCTGCAGCCTCCGGCCAGGGGCTCCTACAATGAGCAGTTCTTC
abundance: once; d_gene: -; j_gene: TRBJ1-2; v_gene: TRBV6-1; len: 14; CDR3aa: CASSVGQSTYGYTF; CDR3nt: TGTGCCAGCAGTGTAGGACAGTCGACCTATGGCTACACCTTC
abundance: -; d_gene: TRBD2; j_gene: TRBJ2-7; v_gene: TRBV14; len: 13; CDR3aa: CASSPRLAGEQYF; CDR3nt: TGTGCCAGCAGCCCACGACTAGCGGGTGAGCAGTACTTC
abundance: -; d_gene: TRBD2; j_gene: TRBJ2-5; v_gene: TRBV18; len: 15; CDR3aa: CASSPSSGIQETQYF; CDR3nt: TGTGCCAGCTCACCGTCTAGCGGGATCCAAGAGACCCAGTACTTC
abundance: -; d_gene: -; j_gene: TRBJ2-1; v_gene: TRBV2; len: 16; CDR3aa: CASRVRGGAISNEQFF; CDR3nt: TGTGCCAGCAGGGTGAGGGGGGGGGCCATTTCAAATGAGCAGTTCTTC
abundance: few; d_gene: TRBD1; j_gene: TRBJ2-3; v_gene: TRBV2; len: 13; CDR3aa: CASRRDREDTQYF; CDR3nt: TGTGCCAGCAGGCGGGACAGGGAGGATACGCAGTATTTT
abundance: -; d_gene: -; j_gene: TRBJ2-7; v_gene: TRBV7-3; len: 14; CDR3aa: CASSRRGGTYEQYF; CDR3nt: TGTGCCAGCAGCCGGAGGGGGGGGACCTACGAGCAGTACTTC
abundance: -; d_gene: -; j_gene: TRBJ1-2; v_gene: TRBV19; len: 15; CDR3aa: CASKGEQSSNYGYTF; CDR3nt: TGTGCCAGTAAGGGGGAACAATCTTCTAACTATGGCTACACCTTC
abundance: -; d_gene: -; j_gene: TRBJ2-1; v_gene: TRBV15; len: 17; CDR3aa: CATSRDRASSLYNEQFF; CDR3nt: TGTGCCACCAGCAGAGATAGGGCTAGCTCTCTCTACAATGAGCAGTTCTTC
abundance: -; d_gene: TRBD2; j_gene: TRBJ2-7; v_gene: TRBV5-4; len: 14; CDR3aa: CASSLAGPSYEQYF; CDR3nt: TGTGCCAGCTCCTTAGCGGGGCCTTCCTACGAGCAGTACTTC
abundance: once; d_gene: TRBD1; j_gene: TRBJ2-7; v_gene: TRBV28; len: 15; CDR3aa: CASSSRQGEPYEQYF; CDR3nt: TGTGCCAGCAGCTCCCGACAGGGAGAGCCCTACGAGCAGTACTTC
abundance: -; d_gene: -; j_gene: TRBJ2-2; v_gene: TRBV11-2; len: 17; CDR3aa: CASSSRPPRTNTGELFF; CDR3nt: TGTGCCAGCAGCTCCCGCCCCCCTAGGACGAACACCGGGGAGCTGTTTTTT
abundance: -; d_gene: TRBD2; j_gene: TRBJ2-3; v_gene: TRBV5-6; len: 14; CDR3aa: CASSWGRVGDTQYF; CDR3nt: TGTGCCAGCAGCTGGGGGAGGGTCGGAGATACGCAGTATTTT
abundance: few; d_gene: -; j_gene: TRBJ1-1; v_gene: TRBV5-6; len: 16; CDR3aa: CASSLAGTFLNTEAFF; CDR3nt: TGTGCCAGCAGCTTGGCAGGGACATTCTTGAACACTGAAGCTTTCTTT
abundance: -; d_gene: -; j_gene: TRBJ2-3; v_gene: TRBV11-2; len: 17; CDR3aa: CASSPYPRTAGTDTQYF; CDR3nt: TGTGCCAGCAGCCCTTACCCGCGGACAGCGGGCACAGATACGCAGTATTTT
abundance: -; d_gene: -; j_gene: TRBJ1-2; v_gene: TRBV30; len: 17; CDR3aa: CAWSTYGGTYSNYGYTF; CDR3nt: TGTGCCTGGAGTACTTACGGGGGGACATATTCTAACTATGGCTACACCTTC
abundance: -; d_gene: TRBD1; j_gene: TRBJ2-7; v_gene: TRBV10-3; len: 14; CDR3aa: CAISEYRGDTEQYF; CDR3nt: TGTGCCATCAGTGAGTACAGGGGAGACACCGAGCAGTACTTC